These 17 T cell receptor beta chains were all obtained from the same sample, sequenced in a study of response to subunit inactivated influenza vaccine. TCRdb analysed the RT-PCR reads with MiXCR anew, one entry per CDR3 protein. The sample includes about 540,000 distinct CDR3 sequences, about 15% of them seen just once. Sequenced material: PBMCs from blood, taken less than 13 days after vaccination. These receptors originate from a man in his forties or fifties who received an inactivated influenza vaccine.

CDR3 sequence: CASSQGAGGPNEKLFF. CDR3 DNA sequence: TGCGCCAGCAGCCAAGGGGCGGGGGGCCCTAATGAAAAACTGTTTTTT. The chain links TRBV4-1 to TRBJ1-4; perhaps TRBD1 as D (6 bases). The germline V and J ends were trimmed by 1 base and 3 bases, with 12 bases remaining between them. The CDR3 is made up of 16 amino acids. Germline V gene lookup returns CDR1 MGHRA and CDR2 YSYEKL.

The sample holds many counts of this clonotype. The genes are TRBV10-3 and TRBJ2-1; 12 nucleotides align to TRBD2. CDR3 length: 16 amino acids. CDR1 and CDR2 from the germline V gene are ENHRY and SYGVKD. With V trimmed by 3 bases and J by 6 bases, 6 bases remained unmatched. The CDR3: CAISDARLAGANEQFF. CDR3 DNA sequence: TGTGCCATCAGTGATGCGCGACTAGCGGGGGCCAATGAGCAGTTCTTC.

V gene TRBV6-4 combines with J gene TRBJ2-3; 8 nucleotides match TRBD2. CDR1 MRHNA and CDR2 SNTAGT come from the germline V gene. The CDR3 consists of 16 residues. J gave up 4 bases and V 3 bases, and 9 bases lay outside the gene matches. The CDR3 is CASSERGGGSPDTQYF. Here the CDR3 DNA reads TGTGCCAGCAGTGAAAGAGGCGGGGGGAGCCCAGATACGCAGTATTTT.

CDR3 sequence (DNA): TGTGCCAGCGGTGAGAGAAGATATGGCTACACCTTC. Residues: CASGERRYGYTF. This rearrangement joins TRBV6-5 to TRBJ1-2; D not certain. Germline CDR1 and CDR2: MNHEY and SVGAGI. The germline V and J ends were trimmed by 8 bases and 5 bases, with 12 bases remaining between them. This CDR3 region has 12 residues.

This sequence joins TRBV6-2 or TRBV6-3 and TRBJ1-5, with D possibly matching TRBD1 (5 bases). Between the trimmed V and J ends, which lost 8 bases and 7 bases, there was a span of 21 bases. The CDR3 has 15 amino acids. Germline CDR1 is MNHEY and CDR2 is SVGEGT. CDR3 sequence: CASHGRDPLTQPQHF. As DNA, the CDR3 is TGTGCCAGCCATGGAAGGGACCCTCTAACCCAGCCCCAGCATTTT.

This clonotype was recorded a few times. The chain couples TRBV5-1 to TRBJ2-5, with 7 bases lining up with TRBD2. The germline V gene encodes CDR1 SGHRS and CDR2 YFSETQ. With 2 bases clipped from V and 4 bases from J, the junction kept 8 bases outside the gene matches. This CDR3 contains 15 residues. CDR3: CASSFSGGRGETQYF. CDR3 sequence (DNA): TGCGCCAGCAGCTTTAGCGGAGGGAGGGGAGAGACCCAGTACTTC.

This clonotype has a handful of counts. The chain employs TRBV3-1 and TRBJ1-2, with D possibly matching TRBD1 (5 bases). Trimming pared 5 bases from V and 4 bases from J, leaving 17 bases between. CDR1 is LGHDT and CDR2 is YNNKEL in the germline V gene (reference sequence). This CDR3 contains 15 residues. Here the CDR3 DNA reads TGTGCCAGCAGCAACTCTGGGGGGTCCTCCTATGGCTACACCTTC. This codes for CASSNSGGSSYGYTF.

Only a few counts were recorded for this clonotype. This rearrangement joins TRBV7-9 to TRBJ1-2; D ambiguous. The CDR3 loop spans 13 amino acids. Trimming shortened V by 3 bases and J by 5 bases, and 10 bases separated the two germline ends. From germline, CDR1 is SEHNR and CDR2 FQNEAQ (reference sequence). The CDR3 coding sequence is TGTGCCAGCAGCTTCGACCCACCGTATGGCTACACCTTC. Its protein product is CASSFDPPYGYTF. Full variable domain (rest looked up from reference TRBV7-9 and TRBJ1-2): DTGVSQNPRHKITKRGQNVTFRCDPISEHNRLYWYRQTLGQGPEFLTYFQNEAQLEKSRLLSDRFSAERPKGSFSTLEIQRTEQGDSAMYLCASSFDPPYGYTFGSGTRLTVV.

This clonotype has more than one count but fewer than ten. The junction departs from germline at one end; a sequencing error may be responsible. The chain joins TRBV5-1 to TRBJ2-5; 11 bases match TRBD2. The CDR3 runs 15 residues. Germline CDR1 and CDR2: SGHRS and YFSETQ. CDR3 region: CASGLTSGVQETQYF. CDR3 coding DNA: TGCGCCAGCGGCTTGACTAGCGGGGTCCAAGAGACCCAGTACTTC.

This clonotype was seen a few times. The chain couples TRBV12-3 or TRBV12-4 to TRBJ2-1, with 8 bases fitting TRBD1. The CDR3 runs to 13 residues. V lost 6 bases, J lost 9 bases, and 7 bases stayed unmatched. CDR3 sequence reads: CASRLPGGGEQFF. The CDR3 nucleotides are TGTGCCAGCAGGCTCCCAGGGGGCGGTGAGCAGTTCTTC.

The J gene is TRBJ1-4, the V gene TRBV20-1, with TRBD1 matching over 8 bases. V shed 6 bases, J shed 0 bases, and the junction held 3 bases outside the gene matches. The CDR3 length is 14 residues. Germline CDR1 and CDR2: DFQATT and SNEGSKA (reference sequence). The CDR3 protein is CSATGGATNEKLFF. In DNA, the CDR3 is TGCAGTGCCACAGGGGGGGCAACTAATGAAAAACTGTTTTTT.

This chain links TRBV19 with TRBJ2-1; 9 nucleotides align to TRBD2. V trimming: 4 bases; J trimming: 3 bases; junction bases outside the gene matches: 7. Germline loops: CDR1 LNHDA, CDR2 SQIVND (reference sequence). The CDR3 runs 16 residues. CDR3 sequence (DNA): TGTGCCAGTAGTAAAACCAAGACTAGCGGCTACAATGAGCAGTTCTTC. It is translated as CASSKTKTSGYNEQFF.

This clonotype was seen a few times. The chain links TRBV28 to TRBJ2-7; TRBD2 might be the D (6 bases). The CDR3 length is 15 residues. CDR1 MDHEN and CDR2 SYDVKM come from the germline V gene. V lost 5 bases, J lost 1 base, and 15 bases lay in between. The CDR3 region has the DNA TGTGCCAGCAGTCCCGGAGGGAGCGGATCCTACGAGCAGTACTTC. Encoded protein: CASSPGGSGSYEQYF. Full variable domain (missing parts from reference TRBV28 and TRBJ2-7): DVKVTQSSRYLVKRTGEKVFLECVQDMDHENMFWYRQDPGLGLRLIYFSYDVKMKEKGDIPEGYSVSREKKERFSLILESASTNQTSMYLCASSPGGSGSYEQYFGPGTRLTVT.

This sequence joins TRBV11-3 and TRBJ2-5, with 8 bases fitting TRBD1. The CDR3 is made up of 14 amino acids. CDR1 is SGHNT, CDR2 YENEEA, per germline. The V gene end was trimmed by 5 bases and the J gene end by 4 bases; junction bases not matched to a gene: 6. CDR3 residues: CASSKGQGLETQYF. DNA of the CDR3: TGTGCCAGCAGCAAAGGACAGGGATTAGAGACCCAGTACTTC.

In DNA form, the CDR3 reads TGTGCCAGCAGTGAAGCGGGGTTGGTGGAGCAGTTCTTC. This encodes CASSEAGLVEQFF. The chain links TRBV6-1 to TRBJ2-1; no reliable D call. The germline CDR1 and CDR2 sequences are MNHNS and SASEGT. The CDR3 length is 13 residues. Trimming cost V 0 bases and J 10 bases, with 10 bases left between them.

The chain couples TRBV11-2 to TRBJ2-3; 13 bases match TRBD2. The CDR3 has 16 amino acids. Germline V gives CDR1 SGHAT, CDR2 FQNNGV. The V and J ends lost 5 bases and 3 bases, in that order; junction bases with no gene match: 5. This CDR3 is CASSKRTSGSTDTQYF. CDR3 nucleotides: TGTGCCAGCAGCAAACGGACTAGCGGGAGTACAGATACGCAGTATTTT.

CDR3 loop: CASSLLVGEAYNEQFF. In DNA, the CDR3 is TGTGCCAGCAGTTTATTGGTAGGTGAAGCCTACAATGAGCAGTTCTTC. This chain links TRBV27 with TRBJ2-1; D ambiguous. Trimming cost V 1 base and J 2 bases, with 12 bases left between them. CDR3 length: 16 amino acids. CDR1 and CDR2 from the germline V gene are MNHEY and SMNVEV (reference sequence).